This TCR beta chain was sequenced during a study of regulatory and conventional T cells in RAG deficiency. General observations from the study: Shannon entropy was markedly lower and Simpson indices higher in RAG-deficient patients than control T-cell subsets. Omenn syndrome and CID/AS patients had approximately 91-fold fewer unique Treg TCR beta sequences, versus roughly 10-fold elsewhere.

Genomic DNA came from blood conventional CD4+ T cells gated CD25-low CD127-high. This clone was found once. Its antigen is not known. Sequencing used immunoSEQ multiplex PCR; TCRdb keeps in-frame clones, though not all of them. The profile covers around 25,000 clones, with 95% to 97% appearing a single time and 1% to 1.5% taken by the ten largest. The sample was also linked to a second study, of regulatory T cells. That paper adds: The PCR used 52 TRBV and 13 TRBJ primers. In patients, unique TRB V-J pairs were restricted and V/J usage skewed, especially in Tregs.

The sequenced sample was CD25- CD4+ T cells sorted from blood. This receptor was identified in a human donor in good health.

The CDR3 nucleotides are TGTGCCAGCAGTGAATTGAAGGTATATGGGACAGGCAGGGACGAGCAGTACTTC. Translating gives CASSELKVYGTGRDEQYF. The chain is built from TRBV6-1 and TRBJ2-7; 8 bases map to TRBD1. The CDR3 sequence is 18 residues long. Germline V gene sequence: CDR1 MNHNS, CDR2 SASEGT. The V gene end was trimmed by 2 bases and the J gene end by 5 bases; junction bases not matched to a gene: 17.